This TCR beta chain was sequenced in a study of regulatory T cells in long-lasting Graves disease. Time point described: newly diagnosed GD, antithyroid drugs for less than 3 months. Extracted PBMC RNA gave rise to the TCR library. Germline CDR1 MDHEN, CDR2 SYDVKM. This CDR3 spans 12 amino acids. The V end was cut by 5 bases, the J end by 7 bases, with 12 bases between. Arm-PCR with iRepertoire HTBI primers amplified the CDR3 regions for these TCR beta libraries. TCRdb redid the calling of the multiplex PCR reads with MiXCR, one entry per CDR3 protein. In the table there are roughly 380,000 distinct CDR3 sequences, 16% of which are singletons. Many counts were recorded for this clonotype. A further study also used this sample, focusing on T cells in Graves' hyperthyroidism and ophthalmopathy.

The chain employs TRBV28 and TRBJ2-7; unclear D gene. This TCR was recovered from a man aged 35-49 years with Graves disease. This specimen was peripheral blood mononuclear cells (PBMCs), taken at new diagnosis, from a patient treated with antithyroid drugs. This chain's CDR3 is CASSTLLGEQYF. The DNA for the CDR3 is TGTGCCAGCAGTACCCTCCTCGGTGAGCAGTACTTC.